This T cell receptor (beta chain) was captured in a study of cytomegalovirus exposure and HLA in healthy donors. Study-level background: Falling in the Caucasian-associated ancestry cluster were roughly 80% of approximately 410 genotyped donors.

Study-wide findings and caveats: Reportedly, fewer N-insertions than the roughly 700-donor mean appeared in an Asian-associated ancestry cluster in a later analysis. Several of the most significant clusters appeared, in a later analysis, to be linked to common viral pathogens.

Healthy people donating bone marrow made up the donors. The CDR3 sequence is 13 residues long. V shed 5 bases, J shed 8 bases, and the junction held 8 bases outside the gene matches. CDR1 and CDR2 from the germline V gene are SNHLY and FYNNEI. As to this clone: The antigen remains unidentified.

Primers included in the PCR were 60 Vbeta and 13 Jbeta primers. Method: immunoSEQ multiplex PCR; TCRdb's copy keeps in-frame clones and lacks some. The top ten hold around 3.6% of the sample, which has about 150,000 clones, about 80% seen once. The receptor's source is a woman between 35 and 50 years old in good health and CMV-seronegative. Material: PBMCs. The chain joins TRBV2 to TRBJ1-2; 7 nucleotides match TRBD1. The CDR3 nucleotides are TGTGCCAGCAGTCGACAGGGAACGGCCGGCTACACCTTC. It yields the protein CASSRQGTAGYTF.